This TCR beta chain was captured in a study of Tregs in tolerant kidney transplant recipients (dated by TCRdb to about 2019). Some background on the complete study: Additional Treg samples were obtained from an approximately three-day mixed lymphocyte reaction with belatacept, in some cases followed by a roughly five-day donor restimulation, before recipient CD4+CD25+CD127- cells were sorted. Antibodies distinguished recipient from donor cells when sorting primary belatacept mixed lymphocyte reaction cultures. Before combined kidney and bone marrow transplantation, this study identified donor-specific regulatory T cells using TCRbeta sequencing and then followed those same cells after transplant. In a few healthy controls, several methods of expanding Tregs specific for an allogeneic donor were compared by TCRbeta repertoire sequencing. Overall study outcomes, separate from this receptor: Because the study included only a small number of patients, the results must be confirmed in larger populations and under other immunosuppression protocols. Biological reproducibility was not directly addressed, though technical replication error appeared minimal. The most biologically relevant and donor-specific TCRbeta repertoire appeared to be identified by expanding Tregs with activated donor B cells.

This clone was seen only once. Its target antigen remains unknown. No base quality information exists; no much larger clone differs at one position. Healthy control blood came either as purchased buffy coats or from healthy volunteers. Healthy control blood was processed by Ficoll density gradient to PBMCs and cryopreserved; patient PBMCs were collected before and after transplant. Genomic DNA was extracted from sorted cells with the QIAGEN DNeasy Blood and Tissue Kit for TCRbeta CDR3 sequencing. High-throughput TCRbeta CDR3 sequencing, which included PCR amplification with bias correction and internal controls, was done commercially through immunoSEQ. From the authors' description of their analysis: Unique productive TCRbeta sequences were defined by CDR3 nucleotide sequence when primers matched and otherwise by CDR3 amino acid sequence together with Vbeta and Jbeta genes. Sequences were defined as donor-reactive when expanded at least 5-fold in CFSE-low cells versus unstimulated cells and present at a frequency of at least 0.01% in CFSE-low cells. Repertoire divergence was quantified by Jensen-Shannon divergence using the top 100 TCRbeta sequences ranked by frequency. For samples with multiple sequencing runs, sorting error was corrected separately for each run before the runs were pooled. TCRdb mirrors the immuneACCESS table, restricted to in-frame sequences. Some clones are absent from its copies; in checked studies, under half trace to an unresolved V gene, and the reason for the others is unknown. Clone size and the V and J calls come from that table; the DNA yielded D and trimming. Within this sample are over a thousand clones, with 35% to 50% of them counted one time only. Approximately 25% of the sample comes from the top ten.

The CDR3 sequence holds 13 residues, the cysteine and phenylalanine included. Here the CDR3 DNA is all that survives: 39 bases in frame from base 1. V lost 0 bases and J lost 7 bases; the stretch between them is 10 bases long. Per the germline V gene, MNHEY is the CDR1 and SVGAGI is the CDR2. This receptor chain uses TRBV6-5 and TRBJ2-7; possibly the D gene is TRBD1, per 5 matching bases. The receptor was isolated from a human donor in good health. Sequencing was performed on Tregs from blood cultured with allogeneic cells. CDR3 protein: CASSYSGREEQYF. Read as DNA, the sequence is TGTGCCAGCAGTTACTCGGGCAGGGAAGAGCAGTACTTC.